This T cell receptor (beta chain) was obtained from a study of blood T cell dynamics during melanoma immunotherapy. The assay was immunoSEQ multiplex PCR, and TCRdb's table has in-frame clones only and misses some. This table has about 12,000 clones, 70% to 85% appearing once. CDR1 KGHSH and CDR2 LQKENI come from the germline V gene. Between the trimmed V and J ends, which lost 2 bases and 1 base, there was a span of 12 bases. The CDR3 runs to 15 residues. Time point indicated: pre-treatment baseline. The sequencing used blood, collected from a patient treated with checkpoint blockade. V usage is TRBV18 and J usage is TRBJ2-7; D is tentatively TRBD1 or TRBD2 (5 bases each). The receptor was derived from a human donor with melanoma. The CDR3 loop reads CASSPFGGGSYEQYF. The CDR3 DNA sequence: TGTGCCAGCTCACCATTTGGGGGTGGGTCCTACGAGCAGTACTTC.